A single sample gave rise to the 11 T cell receptor beta chains below, sequenced in a study of cytomegalovirus exposure and HLA in healthy donors. The PCR had 60 Vbeta and 13 Jbeta primers. Data came from immunoSEQ multiplex PCR; TCRdb stores just in-frame clones and leaves some out. The sample consists of 55,000 to 75,000 clones, approximately 81% of them appearing once. Sequencing was performed on PBMCs. These receptors all stem from a woman aged 25-40 years in good health and CMV-seropositive.

V usage is TRBV7-2 and J usage is TRBJ2-5, with 8 bases that match TRBD2. Trimming removed 5 bases from V and 9 bases from J; junction bases left unmatched: 11. Germline CDR1 reads SGHTA; CDR2 reads FQGNSA. The CDR3 runs 14 residues. Here the CDR3 DNA reads TGTGCCAGCAGCGTCAGCGGGGGCGAGGTGGCCCAGTACTTC. Protein product: CASSVSGGEVAQYF. Together with reference TRBV7-2 and TRBJ2-5, the CDR3 gives the full variable domain: GAGVSQSPSNKVTEKGKDVELRCDPISGHTALYWYRQSLGQGLEFLIYFQGNSAPDKSGLPSDRFSAERTGGSVSTLTIQRTQQEDSAVYLCASSVSGGEVAQYFGPGTRLLVL.

The CDR3 DNA is TGTGCCAGCTCCCCCACAGGGATCTCTGGGGCCAACGTCCTGACTTTC. This gives the protein CASSPTGISGANVLTF. The chain recombines TRBV18 with TRBJ2-6, with D maybe TRBD1 (6 bases). Germline V gene lookup returns CDR1 KGHSH and CDR2 LQKENI. The CDR3 loop spans 16 amino acids. The V gene lost 6 bases and the J gene lost 0 bases, with 12 bases spanning the gap.

The chain has TRBV28 and TRBJ1-2; D remains ambiguous. Trimming took off 4 bases at V and 7 bases at J, with 19 bases between the two ends. The CDR3 spans 15 residues. Germline V CDR1 and CDR2: MDHEN, SYDVKM. CDR3 in DNA: TGTGCCAGCAGTTGGGCCGGAGGCATGCGAATTGGCTACACCTTC. This encodes CASSWAGGMRIGYTF.

In this sample, this clone turned up a few times. The V gene is TRBV5-4, the J gene TRBJ1-2; D is uncertain. The CDR3 contains 13 residues. Trimming removed 0 bases at V and 7 bases at J, with 10 bases between. From germline, CDR1 is SGHNT and CDR2 YYREEE (reference sequence). This chain's CDR3 is CASSLEKAVGYTF. The CDR3, as DNA: TGTGCCAGCAGCTTGGAGAAAGCGGTTGGCTACACCTTC.

This chain joins TRBV29-1 and TRBJ1-2; 7 bases match TRBD1. J lost 3 bases, V lost 6 bases, and 13 bases had no gene match. CDR1 is SQVTM and CDR2 is ANQGSEA in the germline V gene. This CDR3 has 15 residues. The CDR3 sequence: CSVAQPAGGDYGYTF. The CDR3 DNA is TGCAGCGTCGCCCAACCCGCAGGGGGAGACTATGGCTACACCTTC.

This clone has just a few counts. This rearrangement joins TRBV27 to TRBJ1-1; D may be TRBD1 (6 bases). V was trimmed by 6 bases and J by 6 bases, leaving 20 bases between them. The CDR3 has 15 residues. CDR1 is MNHEY and CDR2 is SMNVEV in the germline V gene (reference sequence). DNA of the CDR3: TGTGCCAGCAGCCAGACGACAGGCTTCAGGCCTGAAGCTTTCTTT. Residues: CASSQTTGFRPEAFF.

V and J are TRBV19 and TRBJ2-1; 8 bases agree with TRBD1. The CDR3 loop spans 15 amino acids. The germline V gene encodes CDR1 LNHDA and CDR2 SQIVND (reference sequence). J was trimmed by 3 bases and V by 5 bases; bases with no gene match: 6. The CDR3 loop is CASSGTGTLYNEQFF. The CDR3 bases are TGTGCCAGTAGTGGGACAGGAACCCTCTACAATGAGCAGTTCTTC.

The rearrangement uses TRBV9 and TRBJ1-4; D may be TRBD1 (5 bases). The germline CDR1 and CDR2 sequences are SGDLS and YYNGEE. The V end was cut by 7 bases, the J end by 2 bases, with 9 bases between. The CDR3 sequence is 13 residues long. The CDR3 is CASGGSTNEKLFF. The CDR3 coding sequence is TGTGCCAGCGGGGGGAGTACTAATGAAAAACTGTTTTTT.

The chain uses TRBV7-3 and TRBJ2-2, with D unclear. Germline CDR1 and CDR2: SGHTA and FQGTGA. This CDR3 has 12 amino acids. Trimming removed 4 bases at V and 7 bases at J, with 7 bases between. DNA for the CDR3: TGTGCCAGCAGCTCCGGGTTCGGGGAGCTGTTTTTT. This codes for CASSSGFGELFF.

This rearrangement joins TRBV11-3 to TRBJ2-6; tentatively, D is TRBD2 (5 bases). The CDR3 is 16 residues long. Germline loops: CDR1 SGHNT, CDR2 YENEEA. Trimming shortened V by 5 bases and J by 0 bases, and 11 bases separated the two germline ends. The CDR3 bases are TGTGCCAGCAGCCAATCCGAGGGCTCTGGGGCCAACGTCCTGACTTTC. Translating gives CASSQSEGSGANVLTF.

This clone has a handful of counts. This chain links TRBV6-5 with TRBJ2-7, with TRBD1 identical over 9 bases. Germline V CDR1 and CDR2: MNHEY, SVGAGI. The CDR3 contains 13 residues. V shed 8 bases and J 3 bases; nucleotides not matched to a gene: 5. The CDR3 here is CASSGTGFYEQYF. The CDR3 DNA reads TGTGCCAGCTCCGGGACAGGGTTCTACGAGCAGTACTTC.